Each of the 15 T cell receptor beta chains below was sequenced from the same sample in a study of shared clonotypes between healthy human individuals. The protocol was immunoSEQ multiplex PCR, while the TCRdb copy is restricted to in-frame clones and leaves out a portion. The sample has some 1.4 million clones, about 96% seen once. Sequenced input: naive CD4+ T cells sorted from blood. The subset here: CD45RA+ positively selected. Receptors were obtained from a man aged 25 to 40 in good health.

The chain links TRBV6-4 to TRBJ2-1; possible D gene TRBD2, 5 bases. Germline-derived CDR1 and CDR2 are MRHNA and SNTAGT. Trimming cost V 6 bases and J 7 bases, with 19 bases left between them. CDR3 length: 15 amino acids. The CDR3 DNA sequence: TGTGCCAGCAGCGAGAACCAAGTACGCGGGAATGAGCAGTTCTTC. Translating gives CASSENQVRGNEQFF.

The rearrangement uses TRBV5-5 and TRBJ1-3; no clear D. The CDR3 contains 17 residues. V was shortened by 0 bases and J by 4 bases, with 17 bases between the two germline ends. Germline CDR1 is SGHKS and CDR2 is YYEKEE (reference sequence). CDR3 sequence reads: CASSLVPTLTVGNTIYF. CDR3 DNA: TGTGCCAGCAGCTTGGTCCCTACATTAACCGTAGGAAACACCATATATTTT.

The rearrangement links TRBV7-7 to TRBJ2-3; 10 positions match TRBD1. This CDR3 is 13 amino acids long. Germline assignment: CDR1 SSHAT and CDR2 FNYEAQ (reference sequence). The CDR3 spells CASAGQGTDTQYF. DNA of the CDR3: TGTGCTAGCGCGGGACAGGGGACAGATACGCAGTATTTT.

This rearrangement joins TRBV28 to TRBJ2-5; D is unclear. This CDR3 has 13 residues. Trimming took 11 bases from V and 5 from J, leaving 18 bases between them. Germline V gene lookup returns CDR1 MDHEN and CDR2 SYDVKM. The CDR3 is CARQTSGLETQYF. CDR3 DNA: TGTGCCCGTCAAACGTCGGGCCTCGAGACCCAGTACTTC.

V is TRBV7-9 and J is TRBJ2-3, with a tentative D call TRBD1 (5 bases). This CDR3 comprises 16 residues. Trimming removed 5 bases at V and 7 bases at J, with 22 bases between. Germline values: CDR1 SEHNR, CDR2 FQNEAQ (reference sequence). Here the CDR3 DNA reads TGTGCCAGCAGCCCCACCGTGTGGCAGGGTGGGAATACGCAGTATTTT. Residues: CASSPTVWQGGNTQYF.

The V call is TRBV19, the J call TRBJ2-3; the match to TRBD2 covers 7 bases. CDR1 is LNHDA and CDR2 is SQIVND in the germline V gene (reference sequence). Trimming cost V 2 bases and J 2 bases; bases outside gene matches: 4. The CDR3 has 15 amino acids. The CDR3 DNA follows: TGTGCCAGTAGTATAACGCGGGAGCCCACAGATACGCAGTATTTT. This sequence encodes CASSITREPTDTQYF.

The chain joins TRBV19 to TRBJ1-2, with a tentative D call TRBD1 (5 bases). Germline V gives CDR1 LNHDA, CDR2 SQIVND (reference sequence). This CDR3 comprises 12 residues. The V and J ends lost 7 bases and 4 bases respectively, with 10 bases between them. As DNA, the CDR3 is TGTGCCAGTATCGGGACCGCCTATGGCTACACCTTC. This encodes CASIGTAYGYTF.

This chain uses TRBV28 with TRBJ2-5, with 8 nucleotides matching TRBD1. The V gene's germline CDR1 is MDHEN and CDR2 SYDVKM. The CDR3 consists of 11 residues. Trimming removed 10 bases from V and 6 bases from J; junction bases left unmatched: 4. The DNA of the CDR3 is TGTGCCACAGGGGGCTTAAAGACCCAGTACTTC. It encodes CATGGLKTQYF.

The DNA for the CDR3 is TGTGCCAGCATAGGGCTCGGGAGCTACGAGCAGTACTTC. Protein: CASIGLGSYEQYF. The chain is built from TRBV2 and TRBJ2-7; the D gene is possibly TRBD2 (6 bases). This CDR3 spans 13 amino acids. The ends were cut back, 7 bases at V and 3 bases at J, with 13 bases in the middle. Germline-derived CDR1 and CDR2 are SNHLY and FYNNEI.

This clone was seen only a few times. The V gene is TRBV29-1, the J gene TRBJ2-5; D is unresolved. This CDR3 is 12 amino acids long. V was cut by 4 bases and J by 1 base, with 7 bases left in between. Looked up from germline, CDR1 is SQVTM and CDR2 is ANQGSEA. The CDR3 spells CSVALTQETQYF. The CDR3 DNA reads as TGCAGCGTTGCACTAACCCAAGAGACCCAGTACTTC.

The chain links TRBV14 to TRBJ2-7; 7 bases are a match to TRBD2. V shed 3 bases and J 2 bases; nucleotides not matched to a gene: 4. Germline V gives CDR1 SGHDN, CDR2 FVKESK. The CDR3 consists of 14 residues. This CDR3 reads CASSHAGAPYEQYF. CDR3 bases: TGTGCCAGCAGCCACGCGGGAGCCCCCTACGAGCAGTACTTC.

This chain joins TRBV5-6 and TRBJ2-1; TRBD1 is a possible D gene (5 bases). CDR3 length: 14 residues. Trimming left V 2 bases short and J 9 bases short, with 15 bases between. CDR1 is SGHDT and CDR2 is YYEEEE in the germline V gene. CDR3 region: CASSFYAQGSEQFF. Here the CDR3 DNA reads TGTGCCAGCAGCTTCTACGCCCAGGGAAGTGAGCAGTTCTTC.

The chain combines TRBV6-6 with TRBJ2-1, with D maybe TRBD2 (5 bases). Per the germline V gene, CDR1 is MNHNY and CDR2 is SVGAGI (reference sequence). The CDR3 has 13 residues. V lost 5 bases to trimming and J lost 5 bases, with 10 bases between them. CDR3 sequence (DNA): TGTGCCAGCAGTACCAGAGCGGACAATGAGCAGTTCTTC. Translation gives CASSTRADNEQFF.

The chain carries TRBV5-5 and TRBJ2-5; 7 nucleotides agree with TRBD1. The germline gives CDR1 SGHKS, CDR2 YYEKEE (reference sequence). The V segment lost 0 bases and the J segment 1 base; nucleotides outside the gene matches: 9. The CDR3 has 17 residues. CDR3 loop: CASSLGPGGTTQETQYF. CDR3 sequence (DNA): TGTGCCAGCAGCTTGGGCCCAGGGGGAACAACCCAAGAGACCCAGTACTTC.

The sample holds one count of this clone. V gene TRBV28 combines with J gene TRBJ1-1; perhaps TRBD1 as D (5 bases). The ends were cut back, 6 bases at V and 1 base at J, with 12 bases in the middle. CDR3 size: 14 residues. Germline lookup yields CDR1 MDHEN and CDR2 SYDVKM. The CDR3 region is CASRFPGENTEAFF. Written as DNA, the CDR3 is TGTGCCAGCAGATTCCCGGGGGAGAACACTGAAGCTTTCTTT.